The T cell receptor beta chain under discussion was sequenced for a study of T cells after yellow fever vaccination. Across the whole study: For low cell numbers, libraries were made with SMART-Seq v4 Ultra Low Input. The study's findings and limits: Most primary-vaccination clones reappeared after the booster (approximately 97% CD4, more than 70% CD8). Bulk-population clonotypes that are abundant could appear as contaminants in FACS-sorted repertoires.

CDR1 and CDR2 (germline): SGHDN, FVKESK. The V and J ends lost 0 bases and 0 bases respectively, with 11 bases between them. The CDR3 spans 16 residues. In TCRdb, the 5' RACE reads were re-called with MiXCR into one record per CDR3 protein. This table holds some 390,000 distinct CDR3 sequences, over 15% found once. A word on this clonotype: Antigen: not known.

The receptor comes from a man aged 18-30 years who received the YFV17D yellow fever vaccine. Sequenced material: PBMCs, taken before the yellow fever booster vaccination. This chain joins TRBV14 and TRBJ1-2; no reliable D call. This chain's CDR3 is CASSQDRGKANYGYTF. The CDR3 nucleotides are TGTGCCAGCAGCCAAGATCGTGGGAAAGCTAACTATGGCTACACCTTC.